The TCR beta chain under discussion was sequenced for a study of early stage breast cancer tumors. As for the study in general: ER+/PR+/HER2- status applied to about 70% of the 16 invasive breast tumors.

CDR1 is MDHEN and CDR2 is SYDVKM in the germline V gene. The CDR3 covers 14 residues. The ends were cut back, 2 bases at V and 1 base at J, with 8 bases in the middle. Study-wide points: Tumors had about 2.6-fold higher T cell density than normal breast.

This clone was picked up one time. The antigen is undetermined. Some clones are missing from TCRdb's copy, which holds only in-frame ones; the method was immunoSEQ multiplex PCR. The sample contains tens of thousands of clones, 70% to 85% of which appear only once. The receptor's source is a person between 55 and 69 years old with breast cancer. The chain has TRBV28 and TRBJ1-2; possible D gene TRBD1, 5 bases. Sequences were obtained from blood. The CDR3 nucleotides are TGTGCCAGCAGTTTAGCGGACATTAACTATGGCTACACCTTC. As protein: CASSLADINYGYTF.